Presented here are 3 T cell receptor beta chains from one specimen sequenced in a study of cytomegalovirus exposure and HLA in healthy donors. This PCR relied on a set of 60 Vbeta primers and 13 Jbeta primers. Clones were read by immunoSEQ multiplex PCR, and TCRdb kept only the in-frame ones, dropping some. The top ten hold around 3% of the sample, which has approximately 160,000 clones, 65% to 80% seen once. Sequencing was done on a sample of PBMCs. The receptor source for this set is a woman aged 45-65 years in good health and CMV-seropositive.

This chain uses TRBV10-3 with TRBJ2-5; the match to TRBD2 covers 11 bases. The DNA end is a closer match to TRBJ2-7, so the J assignment may be wrong. The CDR3 is 15 amino acids. Germline V gene lookup returns CDR1 ENHRY and CDR2 SYGVKD. The CDR3 is CAIRSSGGDHYEQYF. DNA of the CDR3: TGTGCCATCAGAAGTAGCGGGGGGGACCACTACGAGCAGTACTTC.

J is TRBJ1-2 and V is TRBV7-6, with D tentatively TRBD1 (5 bases). The germline gives CDR1 SGHVS, CDR2 FNYEAQ. The V and J ends lost 5 bases and 6 bases respectively, with 13 bases between them. This CDR3 has 13 amino acids. CDR3 bases: TGTGCCAGCAGCGGGACGGGACTCGATGGCTACACCTTC. Translating it yields CASSGTGLDGYTF.

V is TRBV9 and J is TRBJ1-1, with 9 bases identical to TRBD1. Germline CDR1 SGDLS, CDR2 YYNGEE. V lost 2 bases and J lost 7; bases outside the gene matches: 12. The CDR3 totals 16 residues. CDR3 nucleotides: TGTGCCAGCAGCGTGGGGGACAGGGTGAAAAGGGGTGAAGCTTTCTTT. This sequence encodes CASSVGDRVKRGEAFF. Using reference TRBV9 and TRBJ1-1 for the parts outside the CDR3, the full variable domain is DSGVTQTPKHLITATGQRVTLRCSPRSGDLSVYWYQQSLDQGLQFLIQYYNGEERAKGNILERFSAQQFPDLHSELNLSSLELGDSALYFCASSVGDRVKRGEAFFGQGTRLTVV.